This is a list of T cell receptor beta chains from one sample in a study of blood T cell repertoires in COVID-19. Sequencing used immunoSEQ multiplex PCR; TCRdb keeps in-frame clones, though not all of them. The sample has 250,000 to 300,000 clones, under 95% seen once. The sample consisted of PBMCs or T cells enriched from blood (not recorded which). Receptors originate from a woman in her forties with acute COVID-19. Both conserved end residues are part of each CDR3. A D gene is named only where the DNA matches it firmly. Size tells how often a clone was seen (once, few, many) or the class of an expanded clone, and some rows leave it out.

J: TRBJ2-1; D: NA; size: NA; V: TRBV7-9; CDR3: CASSLDLALGSQFF; DNA: TGTGCCAGCAGCTTAGATCTAGCACTCGGCTCGCAGTTCTTC
J: TRBJ2-3; D: NA; size: NA; V: TRBV14; CDR3: CASSWGSGSTDTQYF; DNA: TGTGCCAGCAGCTGGGGAAGCGGCAGCACAGATACGCAGTATTTT
J: TRBJ1-2; D: NA; size: NA; V: TRBV18; CDR3: CASSPVVAGTNYGYTF; DNA: TGTGCCAGCTCACCAGTCGTCGCAGGAACTAACTATGGCTACACCTTC
J: TRBJ2-6; D: NA; size: NA; V: TRBV9; CDR3: CASSYARAVHSGANVLTF; DNA: TGTGCCAGCAGCTACGCCCGAGCGGTGCACTCTGGGGCCAACGTCCTGACTTTC
J: TRBJ2-5; D: TRBD2; size: NA; V: TRBV20-1; CDR3: CSASRNSGGAQETQYF; DNA: TGCAGTGCTAGTCGGAATAGCGGGGGGGCCCAAGAGACCCAGTACTTC
J: TRBJ2-1; D: TRBD1; size: NA; V: TRBV5-1; CDR3: CASSRGQGTYNEQFF; DNA: TGCGCCAGCAGCAGGGGACAGGGGACCTACAATGAGCAGTTCTTC
J: TRBJ1-1; D: NA; size: NA; V: TRBV28; CDR3: CASSAYLDTEAFF; DNA: TGTGCCAGCAGTGCCTATTTGGACACTGAAGCTTTCTTT
J: TRBJ2-5; D: TRBD2; size: NA; V: TRBV2; CDR3: CASSREGRETQYF; DNA: TGTGCCAGCTCTCGGGAGGGGCGGGAGACCCAGTACTTC
J: TRBJ2-1; D: NA; size: once; V: TRBV9; CDR3: CASSVEAGPYNEQFF; DNA: TGTGCCAGCAGCGTAGAGGCAGGGCCCTACAATGAGCAGTTCTTC
J: TRBJ1-3; D: NA; size: few; V: TRBV19; CDR3: CASSPPKGIPGNTIYF; DNA: TGTGCCAGTAGTCCTCCCAAGGGGATTCCTGGAAACACCATATATTTT
J: TRBJ1-6; D: TRBD1; size: NA; V: TRBV19; CDR3: CASSRDRGNSPLHF; DNA: TGTGCCAGTAGCCGGGACAGGGGTAATTCACCCCTCCACTTT
J: TRBJ1-4; D: NA; size: NA; V: TRBV5-1; CDR3: CASSLGGSGDEKLFF; DNA: TGCGCCAGCAGCTTGGGAGGGAGTGGGGATGAAAAACTGTTTTTT
J: TRBJ1-4; D: NA; size: NA; V: TRBV11-2; CDR3: CASSFGFDRRRNFELFF; DNA: TGTGCCAGCAGCTTCGGATTTGACAGGAGACGCAACTTTGAACTGTTTTTT
J: TRBJ1-1; D: NA; size: NA; V: TRBV12-3/TRBV12-4; CDR3: CASTKTLGEAFF; DNA: TGTGCCAGCACCAAGACTCTTGGTGAAGCTTTCTTT
J: TRBJ2-1; D: TRBD1; size: NA; V: TRBV30; CDR3: CAWSQGEEQFF; DNA: TGTGCCTGGAGTCAGGGGGAAGAGCAGTTCTTC
J: TRBJ2-1; D: TRBD2; size: NA; V: TRBV9; CDR3: CASSVVDGRETYNEQFF; DNA: TGTGCCAGCAGCGTAGTAGACGGGAGGGAAACATACAATGAGCAGTTCTTC
J: TRBJ1-5; D: NA; size: once; V: TRBV19; CDR3: CASSGREANSNQPQHF; DNA: TGTGCCAGTAGTGGCAGGGAAGCGAATAGCAATCAGCCCCAGCATTTT
J: TRBJ1-5; D: NA; size: NA; V: TRBV2; CDR3: CASRGGSNQPQHF; DNA: TGTGCCAGCAGGGGGGGAAGCAATCAGCCCCAGCATTTT
J: TRBJ2-1; D: TRBD2; size: NA; V: TRBV5-1; CDR3: CASSYYGLAGGHREQFF; DNA: TGCGCCAGCAGCTACTACGGACTAGCGGGGGGCCACAGGGAGCAGTTCTTC
J: TRBJ2-7; D: TRBD2; size: few; V: TRBV6-1; CDR3: CASSEMTSGSLVYEQYF; DNA: TGTGCCAGCAGTGAAATGACTAGCGGGAGCTTGGTGTACGAGCAGTACTTC
J: TRBJ2-1; D: NA; size: NA; V: TRBV7-3; CDR3: CASSLNARGTNEQFF; DNA: TGTGCCAGCAGCTTGAACGCGAGGGGGACCAATGAGCAGTTCTTC
J: TRBJ2-7; D: NA; size: NA; V: TRBV19; CDR3: CASSTGPTRGEQYF; DNA: TGTGCCAGTAGCACCGGACCAACTCGGGGGGAGCAGTACTTC
J: TRBJ1-2; D: NA; size: NA; V: TRBV27; CDR3: CASSPRGLEGYTF; DNA: TGTGCCAGCAGTCCTAGGGGACTGGAGGGCTACACCTTC
J: TRBJ1-6; D: NA; size: once; V: TRBV28; CDR3: CASTKVGLRYNSPLHF; DNA: TGTGCCAGCACCAAGGTTGGGCTTCGCTATAATTCACCCCTCCACTTT
J: TRBJ2-1; D: TRBD2; size: NA; V: TRBV7-9; CDR3: CASILAGTSDDEQFF; DNA: TGTGCCAGCATTCTAGCGGGGACTAGCGATGATGAGCAGTTCTTC
J: TRBJ1-6; D: NA; size: once; V: TRBV3-1/TRBV3-2; CDR3: CASSQVQGFSPLHF; DNA: TGTGCCAGCAGCCAAGTGCAGGGCTTTTCACCCCTCCACTTT
J: TRBJ2-1; D: TRBD1; size: NA; V: TRBV5-1; CDR3: CASSPGQGVVDEQFF; DNA: TGCGCCAGCAGCCCGGGACAGGGGGTGGTCGATGAGCAGTTCTTC
J: TRBJ1-5; D: TRBD1; size: NA; V: TRBV2; CDR3: CASSVVGQGRNQPQHF; DNA: TGTGCCAGCAGTGTGGTGGGACAGGGGAGGAATCAGCCCCAGCATTTT
J: TRBJ1-1; D: TRBD1; size: NA; V: TRBV5-6; CDR3: CASSQGDRVYTEAFF; DNA: TGTGCCAGCAGCCAGGGTGACAGGGTGTACACTGAAGCTTTCTTT
J: TRBJ1-5; D: NA; size: NA; V: TRBV28; CDR3: CASSPLSNQPQHF; DNA: TGTGCCAGCAGCCCACTAAGCAATCAGCCCCAGCATTTT